The next 5 T cell receptor beta chains were all read from a single sample in a study of identical twins. TCRdb redid the calling of the 5' RACE reads with MiXCR, one entry per CDR3 protein. The sample carries under 1 million distinct CDR3 sequences, 9% to 15% recorded once. The data also belong to a second study, concerning yellow fever vaccine responses in identical twins.

The sequenced sample consisted of PBMCs. These TCRs come from a woman younger than 35 in good health.

This chain joins TRBV27 and TRBJ1-3, with D possibly being TRBD1 (5 bases). V was clipped by 5 bases and J by 3 bases, with 23 bases between them. The CDR3 spans 18 residues. Germline assignment: CDR1 MNHEY and CDR2 SMNVEV (reference sequence). The CDR3 region is CASSREPPGLSFGNTIYF. The CDR3 DNA is TGTGCCAGCAGTAGAGAACCGCCAGGGCTAAGCTTTGGAAACACCATATATTTT.

The chain employs TRBV27 and TRBJ2-5; D unclear. Trimming shortened V by 8 bases and J by 7 bases, and 8 bases separated the two germline ends. CDR3 length: 10 residues. CDR1 MNHEY and CDR2 SMNVEV come from the germline V gene (reference sequence). The DNA for the CDR3 is TGTGCCAGCGGAATAGTGACCCAGTACTTC. Translated, it gives CASGIVTQYF.

This clonotype was counted only a few times. V is TRBV4-3 and J is TRBJ2-3, with 12 bases lining up with TRBD2. The V segment lost 4 bases and the J segment 0 bases; nucleotides outside the gene matches: 23. Per the germline V gene, CDR1 is LGHNA and CDR2 is YSLEER. CDR3 size: 23 residues. CDR3 sequence: CASSRSSGGVPTSGFHSTDTQYF. DNA for the CDR3: TGCGCCAGCAGCCGCTCTAGCGGGGGGGTACCCACCTCTGGTTTTCATAGCACAGATACGCAGTATTTT.

This clonotype occurred many times. This rearrangement joins TRBV7-9 to TRBJ1-1; TRBD1 might be the D (6 bases). This CDR3 region has 15 residues. The V end was cut by 6 bases, the J end by 8 bases, with 22 bases between. The germline V gene has CDR1 SEHNR and CDR2 FQNEAQ (reference sequence). The CDR3 region has the DNA TGTGCCAGCAGTGCAAGCACAGGGCCCCTCAGCGAAGCTTTCTTT. This codes for CASSASTGPLSEAFF.

This clonotype was detected ten times or more. V and J are TRBV7-9 and TRBJ2-3; D might be TRBD2 (6 bases). In germline, CDR1 is SEHNR, CDR2 FQNEAQ (reference sequence). The CDR3 length is 15 residues. V shed 2 bases and J shed 3 bases, with 12 bases lying between them. The CDR3 sequence is CASSLMEGRTDTQYF. The CDR3 nucleotides are TGTGCCAGCAGCTTAATGGAGGGGCGGACAGATACGCAGTATTTT.